This T cell receptor beta chain was sequenced for a study of prognosis after radiotherapy for stage I lung cancer. CDR3 of TCR beta was amplified from genomic DNA via a two-round multiplex PCR. TRBV and TRBJ genes each had their own specific primers in first-round PCR. Each CDR3 protein gets one entry after TCRdb re-called the multiplex PCR reads with MiXCR. The table shows tens of thousands of distinct CDR3 sequences, with around two fifths occurring only once. This clonotype is labeled medium-sized. The V end was cut by 5 bases, the J end by 8 bases, with 15 bases between. This CDR3 has 13 amino acids.

This sequence was found in a donor aged 50 or older with non-small cell lung cancer. The sample here was PBMCs, taken before or after stereotactic body radiation therapy (not recorded which). V is TRBV12-3 or TRBV12-4 and J is TRBJ1-2; D is ambiguous. DNA of the CDR3: TGTGCCAGCAGTCATCGTCGACTCGGGGGCTACACCTTC. Amino acid sequence: CASSHRRLGGYTF.